A single T cell receptor (beta chain) is shown here with its context. These data come from a study of T cell changes during pregnancy in multiple sclerosis. V was clipped by 6 bases and J by 2 bases, with 4 bases between them. The length of the CDR3 is 11 residues. CDR1 MNHEY and CDR2 SVGAGI come from the germline V gene. Data came from immunoSEQ multiplex PCR; TCRdb stores just in-frame clones and leaves some out. The repertoire consists of tens of thousands of clones, with approximately 90% occurring once and the leading ten covering approximately 5%. J is TRBJ1-1 and V is TRBV6-5; D uncertain. The material was CD8+ T cells from peripheral blood mononuclear cells, obtained in the second trimester of pregnancy. The origin of this receptor is a female donor in good health, enrolled as a control in a pregnancy study. Written as DNA, the CDR3 is TGTGCCAGCAGACAAAACACTGAAGCTTTCTTT. Amino acid sequence: CASRQNTEAFF.